This T cell receptor beta chain was profiled in a study of breast tumors, draining lymph nodes, adjacent tissues. With regard to this clonotype: What it recognizes is unknown.

CDR1 and CDR2 (germline): DFQATT, SNEGSKA (reference sequence). V shed 0 bases and J shed 0 bases, with 13 bases lying between them. The length of the CDR3 is 16 residues. TCRdb re-called the multiplex PCR reads through MiXCR, storing one row per CDR3 protein. The data show about 230,000 distinct CDR3 sequences, with roughly 32% seen just once and just over 1.4% held by the top ten. The lymph nodes were axillary draining lymph nodes from breast cancer patients. Findings of the study overall: The data were judged consistent with most tumor T cells coming from lymph node and expanding in tumor. Luminal-like breast cancer showed significantly greater tumor-nontumor repertoire similarity than basal-like breast cancer did. Tumor TCR diversity was below lymph nodes but above nontumor tissue. Data only fit, rather than demonstrated, lymph node origin of most tumor T cells.

The clonotype was recovered from a female donor with breast cancer. Some clones in this sample may be carry-over from other donors' samples. This chain connects TRBV20-1 to TRBJ2-3; TRBD2 might be the D (5 bases). The sample was axillary lymph node tissue. The CDR3 loop reads CSAREAVAPSTDTQYF. In DNA form, the CDR3 reads TGCAGTGCTAGAGAGGCAGTAGCGCCTAGCACAGATACGCAGTATTTT.